Listed here are 6 T cell receptor beta chains from one sample, sequenced in a study of beta chain features in type 1 diabetes. cDNA synthesis used the whole RNA isolate, giving expressed TCRB sequences. Libraries were prepared by immunoSEQ multiplex PCR; TCRdb keeps only in-frame clonotypes and omits some of them. The repertoire has approximately 340,000 clones, approximately 16% of them found once; the top ten carry around 0.02%. Sequencing input: naive CD4+ T cells from blood. These receptor sequences come from a woman aged 18-29 years in good health.

This clone was counted between two and nine times. This sequence joins TRBV6-1 and TRBJ1-1, with D perhaps matching TRBD1 (5 bases). CDR1 is MNHNS, CDR2 SASEGT, per germline. The CDR3 spans 13 residues. Trimming pared 3 bases from V and 11 bases from J, leaving 16 bases between. CDR3: CASSESRGTVAFF. The CDR3 DNA reads TGTGCCAGCAGTGAGTCTCGGGGGACGGTGGCTTTCTTT.

This clone occurred a few times. The rearrangement links TRBV19 to TRBJ2-5, with D maybe TRBD2 (6 bases). The germline V and J ends were trimmed by 3 bases and 0 bases, with 20 bases remaining between them. CDR3 length: 18 residues. CDR1 and CDR2 from the germline V gene are LNHDA and SQIVND (reference sequence). CDR3 in DNA: TGTGCCAGTAGTATCCGCCCCCCGGGACTCGCTCACCAAGAGACCCAGTACTTC. Translating it yields CASSIRPPGLAHQETQYF.

This clone was counted between two and nine times. V is TRBV7-2 and J is TRBJ2-6; D is uncertain. The germline V gene encodes CDR1 SGHTA and CDR2 FQGNSA. Trimming took off 1 base at V and 0 bases at J, with 4 bases between the two ends. This CDR3 spans 15 amino acids. The CDR3 protein is CASSLVVSGANVLTF. CDR3 bases: TGTGCCAGCAGCTTAGTAGTCTCTGGGGCCAACGTCCTGACTTTC.

This clone turned up a few times. V and J are TRBV20-1 and TRBJ2-1, with D possibly being TRBD2 (6 bases). The CDR3 spans 11 residues. Trimming took 3 bases from V and 10 from J, leaving 10 bases between them. In germline, CDR1 is DFQATT, CDR2 SNEGSKA (reference sequence). The CDR3 is CSASALAEQFF. In nucleotides, the CDR3 is TGCAGTGCTAGTGCCCTAGCGGAGCAGTTCTTC.

Written as DNA, the CDR3 is TGTGCCTTAGACAGGGTCTCTGGGGCCAACGTCCTGACTTTC. Translated, it gives CALDRVSGANVLTF. This chain links TRBV30 with TRBJ2-6, with TRBD1 matching over 7 bases. This CDR3 contains 14 residues. Unmatched junction bases numbered 3, after V lost 7 bases and J lost 0 bases. Germline CDR1 and CDR2: GTSNPN and SVGIG (reference sequence).

This clone was observed a few times. The V call is TRBV9, the J call TRBJ2-3; 8 bases are a match to TRBD2. Germline CDR1 is SGDLS and CDR2 is YYNGEE. J was trimmed by 0 bases and V by 8 bases; bases with no gene match: 14. The CDR3 loop spans 17 amino acids. The CDR3 nucleotides are TGTGCCAGTACGAGGCGGTCAGCGGGGGATAGCACAGATACGCAGTATTTT. Protein sequence: CASTRRSAGDSTDTQYF.